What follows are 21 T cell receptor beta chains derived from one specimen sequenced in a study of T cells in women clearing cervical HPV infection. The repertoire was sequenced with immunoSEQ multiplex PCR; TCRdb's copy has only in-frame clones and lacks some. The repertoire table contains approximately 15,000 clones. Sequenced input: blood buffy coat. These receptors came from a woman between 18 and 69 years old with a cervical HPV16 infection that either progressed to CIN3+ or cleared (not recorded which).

The CDR3 here is CASSKDRGNTEAFF. The covered CDR3 bases are TGTGCCAGCTCAAAAGACAGGGGGAACACTGAA. The V and J genes are TRBV18 and TRBJ1-1, with 8 nucleotides matching TRBD1. The read finishes 3 residues shy of the CDR3 end, and the germline J gene is used to complete it. CDR3 length equals 14 residues. The germline gives CDR1 KGHSH, CDR2 LQKENI. J gave up 1 base and V 5 bases, and 3 bases lay outside the gene matches.

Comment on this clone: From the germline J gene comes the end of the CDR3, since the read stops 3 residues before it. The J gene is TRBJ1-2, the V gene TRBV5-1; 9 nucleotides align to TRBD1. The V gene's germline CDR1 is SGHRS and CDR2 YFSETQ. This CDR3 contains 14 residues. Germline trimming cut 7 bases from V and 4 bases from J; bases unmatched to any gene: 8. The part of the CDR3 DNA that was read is TGCGCCAGCGGCCAGTCGGGACAGGGCTATGGC. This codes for CASGQSGQGYG. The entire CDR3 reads CASGQSGQGYGYTF.

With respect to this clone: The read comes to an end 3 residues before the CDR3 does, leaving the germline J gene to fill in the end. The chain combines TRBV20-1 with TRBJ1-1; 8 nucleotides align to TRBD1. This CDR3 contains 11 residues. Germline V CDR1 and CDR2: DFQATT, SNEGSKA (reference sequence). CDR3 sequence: CSANRDREAFF. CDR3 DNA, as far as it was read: TGCAGTGCCAACCGGGACAGGGAA.

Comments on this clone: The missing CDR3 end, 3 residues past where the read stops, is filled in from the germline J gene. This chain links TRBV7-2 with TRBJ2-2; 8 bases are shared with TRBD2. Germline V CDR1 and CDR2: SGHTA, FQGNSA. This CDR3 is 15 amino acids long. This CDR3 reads CASSLRGGANEKLFF. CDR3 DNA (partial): TGTGCCAGCAGCTTACGGGGGGGGGCTAATGAAAAG.

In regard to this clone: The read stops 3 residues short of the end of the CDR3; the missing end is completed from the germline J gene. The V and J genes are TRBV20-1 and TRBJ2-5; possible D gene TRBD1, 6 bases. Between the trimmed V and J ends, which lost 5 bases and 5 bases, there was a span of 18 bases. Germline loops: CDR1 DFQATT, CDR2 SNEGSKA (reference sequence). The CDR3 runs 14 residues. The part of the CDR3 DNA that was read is TGCAGTGCTTGGGGCCCCCAGGGGCGGGAGACC. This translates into CSAWGPQGRET. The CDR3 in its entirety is CSAWGPQGRETQYF.

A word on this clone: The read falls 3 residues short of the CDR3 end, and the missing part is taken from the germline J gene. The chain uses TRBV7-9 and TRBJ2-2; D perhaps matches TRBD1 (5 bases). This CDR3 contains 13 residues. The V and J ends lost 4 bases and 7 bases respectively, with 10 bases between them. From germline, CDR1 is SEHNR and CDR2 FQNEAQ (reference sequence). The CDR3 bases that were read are TGTGCCAGCAGCTCCAGGGTTATCGGGGAG. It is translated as CASSSRVIGE. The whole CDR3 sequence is CASSSRVIGELFF.

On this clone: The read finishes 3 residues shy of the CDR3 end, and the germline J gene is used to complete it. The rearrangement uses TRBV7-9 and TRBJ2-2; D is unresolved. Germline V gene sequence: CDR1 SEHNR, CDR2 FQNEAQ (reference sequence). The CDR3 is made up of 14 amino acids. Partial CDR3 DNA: TGTGCCAGCAGCTTAACATCTGCCTCCGAAAAG. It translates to CASSLTSASEK. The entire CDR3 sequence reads CASSLTSASEKLFF. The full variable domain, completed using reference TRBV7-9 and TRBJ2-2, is DTGVSQNPRHKITKRGQNVTFRCDPISEHNRLYWYRQTLGQGPEFLTYFQNEAQLEKSRLLSDRFSAERPKGSFSTLEIQRTEQGDSAMYLCASSLTSASEKLFFGEGSRLTVL.

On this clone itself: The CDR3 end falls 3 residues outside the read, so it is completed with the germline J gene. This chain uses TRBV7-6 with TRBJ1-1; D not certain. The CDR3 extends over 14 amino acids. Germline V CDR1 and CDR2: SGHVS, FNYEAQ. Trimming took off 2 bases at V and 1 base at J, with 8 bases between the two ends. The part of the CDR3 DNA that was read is TGTGCCAGCAGCTTAACGCCAGAGAACACTGAA. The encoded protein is CASSLTPENTE. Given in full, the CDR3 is CASSLTPENTEAFF.

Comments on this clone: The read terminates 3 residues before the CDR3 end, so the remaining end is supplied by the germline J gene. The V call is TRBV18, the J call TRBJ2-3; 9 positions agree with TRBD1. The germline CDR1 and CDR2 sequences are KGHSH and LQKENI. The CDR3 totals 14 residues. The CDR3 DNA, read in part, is TGTGCCAGCTCACCCCGGGACAGGGTGGAGACG. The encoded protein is CASSPRDRVET. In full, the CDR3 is CASSPRDRVETQYF. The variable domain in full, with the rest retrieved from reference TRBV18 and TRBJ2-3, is NAGVMQNPRHLVRRRGQEARLRCSPMKGHSHVYWYRQLPEEGLKFMVYLQKENIIDESGMPKERFSAEFPKEGPSILRIQQVVRGDSAAYFCASSPRDRVETQYFGPGTRLTVL.

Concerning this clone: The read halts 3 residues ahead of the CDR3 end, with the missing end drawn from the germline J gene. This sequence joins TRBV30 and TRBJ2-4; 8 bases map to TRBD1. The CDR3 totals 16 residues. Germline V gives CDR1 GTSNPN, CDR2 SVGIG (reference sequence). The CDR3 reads CAWSVMSGTGNYGQYF. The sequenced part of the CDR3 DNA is TGTGCCTGGAGTGTAATGTCGGGGACAGGCAATTATGGT.

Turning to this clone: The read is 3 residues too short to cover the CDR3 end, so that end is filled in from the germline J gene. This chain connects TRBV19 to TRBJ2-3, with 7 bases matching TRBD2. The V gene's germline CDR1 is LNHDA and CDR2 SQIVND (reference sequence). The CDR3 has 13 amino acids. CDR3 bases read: TGTGCCAGTAGTATAGATCAGGGAGGGACG. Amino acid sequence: CASSIDQGGT. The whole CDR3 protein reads CASSIDQGGTQYF.

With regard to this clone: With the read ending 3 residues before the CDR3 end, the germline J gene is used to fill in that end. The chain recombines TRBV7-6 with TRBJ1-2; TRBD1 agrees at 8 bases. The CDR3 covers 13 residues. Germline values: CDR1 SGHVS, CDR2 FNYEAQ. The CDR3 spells CASSQGARWGYTF. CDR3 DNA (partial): TGTGCCAGCAGCCAGGGGGCCCGTTGGGGC.

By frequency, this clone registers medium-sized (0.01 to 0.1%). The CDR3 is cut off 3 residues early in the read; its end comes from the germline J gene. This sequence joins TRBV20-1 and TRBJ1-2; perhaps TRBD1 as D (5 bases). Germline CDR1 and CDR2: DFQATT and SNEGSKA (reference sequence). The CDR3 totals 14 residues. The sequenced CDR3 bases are TGCAGTGCTAGCGGGGGAAGCGGAACTTGGGGC. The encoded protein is CSASGGSGTWG. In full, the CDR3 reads CSASGGSGTWGYTF.

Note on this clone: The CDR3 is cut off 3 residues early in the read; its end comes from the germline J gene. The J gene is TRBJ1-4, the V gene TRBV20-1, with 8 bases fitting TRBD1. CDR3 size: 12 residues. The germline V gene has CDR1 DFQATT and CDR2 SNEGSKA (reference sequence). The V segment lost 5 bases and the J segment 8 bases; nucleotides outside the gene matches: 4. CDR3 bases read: TGCAGTGCTCAAGGACAGGGAGAAAAA. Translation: CSAQGQGEK. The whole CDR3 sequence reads CSAQGQGEKLFF.

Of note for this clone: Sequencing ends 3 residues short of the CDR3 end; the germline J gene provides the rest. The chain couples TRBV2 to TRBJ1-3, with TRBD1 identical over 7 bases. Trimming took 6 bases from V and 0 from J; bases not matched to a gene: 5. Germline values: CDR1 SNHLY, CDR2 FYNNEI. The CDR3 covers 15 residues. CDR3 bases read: TGTGCCAGCAGCGTGGACAGGTACTCTGGAAACACC. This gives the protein CASSVDRYSGNT. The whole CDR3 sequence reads CASSVDRYSGNTIYF.

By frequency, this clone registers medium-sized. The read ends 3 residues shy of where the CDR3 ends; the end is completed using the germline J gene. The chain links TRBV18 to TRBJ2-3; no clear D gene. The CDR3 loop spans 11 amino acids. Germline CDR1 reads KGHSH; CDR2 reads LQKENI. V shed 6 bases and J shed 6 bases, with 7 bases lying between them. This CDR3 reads CASSKLDTQYF. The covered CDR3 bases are TGTGCCAGCTCGAAGCTGGATACG.

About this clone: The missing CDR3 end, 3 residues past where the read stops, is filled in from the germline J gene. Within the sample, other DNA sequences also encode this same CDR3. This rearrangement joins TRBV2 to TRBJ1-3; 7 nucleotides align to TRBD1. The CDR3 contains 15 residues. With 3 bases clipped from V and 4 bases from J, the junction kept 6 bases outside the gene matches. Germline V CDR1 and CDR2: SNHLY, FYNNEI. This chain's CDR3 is CASSEGQSSGNTIYF. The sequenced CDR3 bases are TGTGCCAGCAGTGAGGGACAGAGCTCCGGAAACACC.

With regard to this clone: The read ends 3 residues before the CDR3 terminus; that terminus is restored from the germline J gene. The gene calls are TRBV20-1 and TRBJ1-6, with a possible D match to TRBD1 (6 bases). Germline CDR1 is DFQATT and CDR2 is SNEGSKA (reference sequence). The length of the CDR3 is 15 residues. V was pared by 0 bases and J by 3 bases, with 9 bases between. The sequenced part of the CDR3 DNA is TGCAGTGCTAGAGATCGACAGGTCTATAATTCACCC. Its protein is CSARDRQVYNSP. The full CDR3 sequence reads CSARDRQVYNSPLHF.

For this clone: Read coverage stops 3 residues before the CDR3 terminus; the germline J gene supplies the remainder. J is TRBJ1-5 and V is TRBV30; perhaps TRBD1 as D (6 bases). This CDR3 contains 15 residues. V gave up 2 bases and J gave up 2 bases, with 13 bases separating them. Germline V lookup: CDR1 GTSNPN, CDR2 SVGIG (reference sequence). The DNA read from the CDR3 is TGTGCCTGGAGTCAGGGGAGCAGCGGCAATCAGCCC. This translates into CAWSQGSSGNQP. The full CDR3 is CAWSQGSSGNQPQHF.

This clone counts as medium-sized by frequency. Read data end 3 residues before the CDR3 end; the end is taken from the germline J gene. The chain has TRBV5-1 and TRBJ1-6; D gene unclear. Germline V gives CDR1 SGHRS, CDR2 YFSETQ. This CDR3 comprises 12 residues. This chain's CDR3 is CASSLAEGPLHF. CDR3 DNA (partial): TGCGCCAGCAGCTTGGCGGAGGGCCCC.

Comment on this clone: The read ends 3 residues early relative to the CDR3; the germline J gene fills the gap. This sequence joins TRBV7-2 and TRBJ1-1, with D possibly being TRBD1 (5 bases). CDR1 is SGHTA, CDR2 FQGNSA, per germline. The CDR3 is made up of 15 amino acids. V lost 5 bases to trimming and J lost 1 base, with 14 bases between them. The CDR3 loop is CASSPGGGANTEAFF. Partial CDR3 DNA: TGTGCCAGCAGCCCCGGGGGAGGGGCGAACACTGAA.